This TCR beta chain emerged from a study of cytomegalovirus exposure and HLA in healthy donors (dated by TCRdb to 2017 to 2019). Notes on the research overall: According to an earlier analysis of a few hundred of the donors, some 170 million T cells yielded 90 million to 140 million unique TCR beta sequences and about 300 Gb of sequence data. Approximately 310 gigabases of sequencing data and approximately 93 million unique TCR sequences were included in an early release covering 550 to 800 HLA-typed donors. Of the 398 genotyped donors, approximately 81% were placed in the genetic ancestry cluster associated with self-reported Caucasian donors. The aim of the study was to test whether cataloging public T cell receptors could identify signatures of past pathogen exposure. The study profiled the T cell repertoires of some 610 subjects by immunosequencing and related them to cytomegalovirus serostatus. A separate validation cohort of approximately 120 different subjects was used in addition to the roughly 700-subject first cohort. The study combined high-throughput TCR immunosequencing, statistical association of individual TCRs with disease status, and machine learning to predict cytomegalovirus infection status. In a later analysis, previously published TCR beta repertoires from 670 or so donors were re-analyzed and high-resolution HLA genotyping was added so that TCR occurrence patterns could be studied. The later analysis used no new phenotypic data to find candidate immune exposures, relying instead on TCR beta sequences and their occurrence across donors. In an earlier analysis of 587 of the donors, high-throughput TCR beta sequencing was used to judge whether each TCR beta V gene segment behaved as functional or pseudogenic. Alongside the repertoire data, information on donor age, sex, ethnicity and CMV serostatus was compiled. A later genetic analysis used genome-wide SNP genotypes for about 60% of the 666 donors, treating that subset as a discovery cohort. Every discovery cohort repertoire had been produced on one sequencing platform. HLA typing included class I and class II loci at four-digit resolution. Typing coverage varied by locus: about 620-640 donors for A, B, C, DRB1 and DQB1; approximately 500 for DQA1; about 590 for DPA1; about 450 for DPB1. Roughly 5 DR-DQ haplotypes were treated as single units for association and clustering because of strong linkage in the cohort. Among 300 to 500 genotyped donors of the cohort, an average of about 240,000 unique TCR beta nucleotide sequences was sequenced per donor, of which 15% to 20% were non-productive.

A word on this clone: Its antigen is not yet known.

Receptors were amplified or captured by the immunoSEQ multiplex PCR assay. The multiplex PCR relied on a mix of 60 forward primers for TCR Vbeta segments and 13 reverse primers for TCR Jbeta segments. A multiplex PCR assay on genomic DNA amplified the CDR3 region of rearranged TCR beta genes. The Illumina HiSeq System was used to sequence the amplified TCR beta libraries as 87-base-pair reads. Processing in the source paper ran as follows. Across the roughly 670 repertoires, a later analysis counted 80 million or so unique TCR beta chains, 9 million to 14 million of which were shared by at least two donors. To remove PCR and sequencing errors, raw reads were error-corrected and collapsed into unique sequences using a nearest-neighbor algorithm that merged closely related sequences. V, D and J gene segments were assigned by aligning CDR3 sequences to IMGT reference sequences. For a sequence to be retained, a match of at least six nucleotides to both a V gene segment and a J gene segment was required. A rearrangement counted as productive if the CDR3 had no stop codons and remained in frame with V and J, and every other rearrangement counted as non-productive. Following IMGT convention, CDR3 was defined as the stretch from the second conserved V-encoded cysteine to the conserved J-encoded phenylalanine. The earlier analysis of about 590 of the donors excluded sequences that lacked an unambiguous match to a single V gene segment. An earlier analysis of several hundred of the donors classified V segments as functional when productive rearrangements were above 56.7% and as segregating when the standard deviation between donors was above 5%. A statistical classification framework was built to diagnose cytomegalovirus status from the catalog of TCR beta chain sequences. A later analysis assigned V and J genes by comparing TCR nucleotide sequences with IMGT/GENE-DB human TR gene sequences. The TCRdist pipeline was used in a later analysis to assign CDR3 sequences and most-parsimonious VDJ recombination scenarios. A later analysis defined each TCR beta chain by its CDR3 amino acid sequence plus V-gene family, and excluded reads lacking a unique V-gene family. As a way to deal with suspected cross-contamination and a sequencing artifact, a later analysis dropped approximately 590 nucleotide sequences that were highly shared and had low generation probability. In a later analysis, a clonal expansion index for each public chain was calculated from normalized within-repertoire ranks of inferred template counts. A later analysis computed generation probabilities with a VDJ recombination model fitted to out-of-frame rearrangements, and checked the results against IGoR. In a later analysis, hypergeometric tests were used to score TCR-TCR, TCR-HLA and TCR-CMV co-occurrence, with a repertoire-size bias correction applied to TCR pairs. False discovery rates were estimated in a later analysis by permuting HLA or CMV assignments 20 times. In a later analysis, co-occurring TCRs were grouped using DBSCAN, and TCRdist sequence similarity was added for clustering within HLA-allele-positive subsets. For co-occurrence clustering, repertoires with fewer than 30,000 or more than 120,000 public chains were excluded, along with five repertoires with anomalous nucleotide sharing. Entries here come from immuneACCESS through TCRdb and include only in-frame sequences with V and J called. Some clones fail to appear in such tables; in the studies checked, an unresolved V gene covers under half of the shortfall, and the cause of the remainder is unknown. V and J calls and clone size come straight from that table; D and trimming were deduced from the DNA. In this sample's table one finds 100,000 to 150,000 clones. Approximately 2.6% of the sample goes to the ten largest clones.

Ends trimmed: V by 3 bases, J by 7 bases; bases unmatched to a gene: 8. From the cysteine up to the phenylalanine, the CDR3 has a length of 15 residues. Only CDR3 DNA is held: 45 bases, read in frame from base 1. In the germline V gene, CDR1 corresponds to MDHEN and CDR2 to SYDVKM. The cohort consisted of hundreds of healthy bone marrow donors. At the time of sampling, every cohort member was nominally healthy, though immune exposures that went unrecorded were likely present. The donor tested CMV seronegative, placing the donor among the 350 or so seronegative members of the cohort. Each donor provided a peripheral blood sample, and peripheral blood mononuclear cells were used for TCR beta sequencing. Genomic DNA was extracted from the blood cell samples with the Qiagen DNeasy Blood Extraction Kit. Study-wide conclusions, independent of this receptor: A further reported finding was that TCR beta sequences accurately predicted the HLA-A and HLA-B alleles for most subjects in the first cohort. In a later analysis, more than 15,000 TCR beta sequences were associated with specific HLA alleles at a false discovery rate of 0.05. V-gene and J-gene trimming of TCR beta chains was associated with a missense DCLRE1C variant in a later genetic analysis, and the association was replicated in an independent cohort. In a later analysis, HLA-associated TCR beta chains were found to be more clonally expanded and to have lower generation probabilities than equally common non-associated chains. A later analysis reported that several top co-occurrence clusters appeared linked to parvovirus B19, influenza, CMV and Epstein-Barr virus. A later analysis found that TCR association rates varied across HLA loci, with DRB1 alleles showing the most associated TCRs and HLA-C alleles the fewest. Seventeen rarely observed V segments, including chromosome 9 orphons, were excluded from the earlier analysis of about 600 of the donors because counts were too low. According to the authors, the approach could potentially be generalized to other disease states and immunological phenotypes. Some IMGT-functional V segments, including TRBV6-2 and TRBV6-3, could not be told apart with the 87-base-pair reads, so those segments were excluded. In an earlier analysis of around 600 of the donors, most TCR beta V segments were observed in productive rearrangements about 90% or about 30% of the time, broadly matching IMGT annotations. The study listed 150 to 200 TCR beta chains as associated with cytomegalovirus. The only immune exposure information available for the cohort was CMV serostatus. A cluster of highly shared sequence variants was judged likely to be a technical artifact of the sequencing pipeline. Linkage disequilibrium might explain the correlated functional status among segregating V segments, but an unknown experimental factor could not be excluded. When HLA alleles, especially DR and DQ, strongly co-occurred, attributing TCR associations to individual alleles was difficult. Roughly uniform sequencing depth across donors was assumed in presence/absence analyses, although this assumption may not hold. In a later genetic analysis, fewer N-insertions in productive TCRs were reported among donors in an Asian-associated ancestry cluster than the roughly 700-donor mean. According to a later analysis, most CMV-associated TCR beta chains appeared to be HLA-restricted, and the HLA associations seemed to be driven largely by CMV exposure. Because HLA typing was missing for some donors at each locus, association tests included only the typed subset. In this cohort, only TCR beta chains were sequenced, and detectable features were limited by the absence of alpha or paired-chain data. A few of the identified cytomegalovirus-associated TCR beta chains were confirmed in vitro to be specific for cytomegalovirus antigens. Cytomegalovirus status was reported to be diagnosed by the classifier with high specificity and sensitivity in both the original and validation cohorts. Most TCR sequences were seen in very few donors, while some public TCRs were found in many individuals.

The sequence was obtained from a young man in good health and CMV-seronegative. The chain employs TRBV28 and TRBJ1-2, and 10 junction bases match TRBD1. Material: PBMCs. The nucleotide sequence reads TGTGCCAGCAGTTTCGAGACAGGGGGCGCGGGTGGCTACACCTTC. This yields the protein CASSFETGGAGGYTF.